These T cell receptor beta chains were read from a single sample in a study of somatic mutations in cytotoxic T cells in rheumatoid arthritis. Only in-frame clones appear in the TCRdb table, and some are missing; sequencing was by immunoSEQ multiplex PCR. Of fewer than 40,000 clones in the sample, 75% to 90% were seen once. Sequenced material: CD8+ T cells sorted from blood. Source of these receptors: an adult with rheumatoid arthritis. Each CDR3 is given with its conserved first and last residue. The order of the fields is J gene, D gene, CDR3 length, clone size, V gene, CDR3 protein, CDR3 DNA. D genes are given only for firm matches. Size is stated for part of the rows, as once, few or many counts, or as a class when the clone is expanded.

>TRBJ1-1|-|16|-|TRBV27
CASRIRQGRMNTEAFF
TGTGCCAGCAGAATCCGCCAGGGCAGAATGAACACTGAAGCTTTCTTT
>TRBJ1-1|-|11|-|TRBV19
CASSTTAEAFF
TGTGCCAGTAGTACCACAGCTGAAGCTTTCTTT
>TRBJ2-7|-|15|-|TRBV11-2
CASSLDQPGSYEQYF
TGTGCCAGCAGCTTAGATCAGCCGGGGTCCTACGAGCAGTACTTC
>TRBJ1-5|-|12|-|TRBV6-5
CASSGPDQPQHF
TGTGCCAGCAGCGGGCCAGATCAGCCCCAGCATTTT
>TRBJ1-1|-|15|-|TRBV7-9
CASSPPTGPTTEAFF
TGTGCCAGCAGCCCCCCAACAGGACCCACCACTGAAGCTTTCTTT
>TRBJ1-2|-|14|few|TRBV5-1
CASSQQGIGFGYTF
TGCGCCAGCAGCCAACAGGGAATAGGATTTGGCTACACCTTC
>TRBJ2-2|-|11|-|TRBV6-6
CASSYVGELFF
TGTGCCAGCAGCTACGTGGGGGAGCTGTTTTTT
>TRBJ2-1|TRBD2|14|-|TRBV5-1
CASSFATRGGEQFF
TGCGCCAGCAGCTTTGCGACCCGGGGGGGTGAGCAGTTCTTC
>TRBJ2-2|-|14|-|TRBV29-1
CSVVSQGGSGELFF
TGCAGCGTTGTGAGTCAGGGGGGATCCGGGGAGCTGTTTTTT
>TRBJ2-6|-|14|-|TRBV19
CASSISSGANVLTF
TGTGCCAGTAGTATCAGCTCTGGGGCCAACGTCCTGACTTTC
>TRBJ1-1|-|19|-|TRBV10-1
CASSDMWGARRCMDTEAFF
TGCGCCAGCAGTGATATGTGGGGGGCTCGGCGGTGCATGGACACTGAAGCTTTCTTT
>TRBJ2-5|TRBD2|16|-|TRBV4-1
CASSQEGGGWQETQYF
TGCGCCAGCAGCCAAGAGGGCGGGGGATGGCAAGAGACCCAGTACTTC
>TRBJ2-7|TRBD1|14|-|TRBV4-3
CASSQDRGPYEQYF
TGCGCCAGCAGCCAAGACAGGGGGCCCTACGAGCAGTACTTC
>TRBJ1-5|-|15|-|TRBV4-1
CASSQDGGGSQPQHF
TGCGCCAGCAGCCAAGATGGGGGGGGTAGTCAGCCCCAGCATTTT
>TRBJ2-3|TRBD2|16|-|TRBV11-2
CASSLLSGRAGDTQYF
TGTGCCAGCAGCTTACTTAGCGGGAGGGCCGGGGATACGCAGTATTTT
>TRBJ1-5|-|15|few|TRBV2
CASSDRPGSNQPQHF
TGTGCCAGCAGTGACCGGCCGGGAAGCAATCAGCCCCAGCATTTT
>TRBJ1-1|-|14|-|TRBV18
CASSPTVYRAEAFF
TGTGCCAGCTCACCTACGGTATACAGGGCGGAAGCTTTCTTT
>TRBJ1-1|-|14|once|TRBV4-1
CASSQVFGDTEAFF
TGCGCCAGCAGCCAAGTCTTCGGGGACACTGAAGCTTTCTTT
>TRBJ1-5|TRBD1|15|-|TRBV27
CASSLSQGGNQPQHF
TGTGCCAGCAGTTTAAGCCAGGGGGGCAATCAGCCCCAGCATTTT
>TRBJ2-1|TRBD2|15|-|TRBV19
CASSKTSGDYNEQFF
TGTGCCAGTAGCAAGACTAGCGGGGACTACAATGAGCAGTTCTTC
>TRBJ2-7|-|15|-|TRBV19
CASSPRQEIPYEQYF
TGTGCCAGTAGCCCTCGACAGGAGATCCCCTACGAGCAGTACTTC
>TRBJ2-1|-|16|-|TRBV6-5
CASSYSLANSYNEQFF
TGTGCCAGCAGTTACTCTCTAGCGAATTCCTACAATGAGCAGTTCTTC
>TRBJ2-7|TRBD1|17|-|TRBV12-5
CASAEDREGIRAYEQYF
TGTGCTAGTGCCGAGGACAGGGAAGGCATTCGGGCCTACGAGCAGTACTTC
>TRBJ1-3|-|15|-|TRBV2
CASRVDSLSGNTIYF
TGTGCCAGCAGGGTGGACTCACTATCTGGAAACACCATATATTTT
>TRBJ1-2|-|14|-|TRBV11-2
CASSSPHLMYGYTF
TGTGCCAGCAGCTCACCCCACCTTATGTATGGCTACACCTTC
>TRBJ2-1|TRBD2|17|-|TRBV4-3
CASSPYGTSGVYNEQFF
TGCGCCAGCAGCCCCTACGGTACTAGCGGGGTCTACAATGAGCAGTTCTTC
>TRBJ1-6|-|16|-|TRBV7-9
CASSLVAVSYNSPLHF
TGTGCCAGCAGCTTAGTGGCGGTCTCCTATAATTCACCCCTCCACTTT
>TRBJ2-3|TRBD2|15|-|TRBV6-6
CASSRTSGSADTQYF
TGTGCCAGCAGTCGGACTAGCGGGAGTGCAGATACGCAGTATTTT
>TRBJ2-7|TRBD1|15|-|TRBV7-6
CASSFGTGVSYEQYF
TGTGCCAGCAGCTTCGGGACAGGGGTCTCCTACGAGCAGTACTTC
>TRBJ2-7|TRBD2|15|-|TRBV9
CASSVDTSGVYEQYF
TGTGCCAGCAGCGTAGACACTAGCGGAGTCTACGAGCAGTACTTC
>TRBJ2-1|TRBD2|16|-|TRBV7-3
CASSLSRREGYNEQFF
TGTGCCAGCAGCTTATCTCGGCGGGAGGGTTACAATGAGCAGTTCTTC
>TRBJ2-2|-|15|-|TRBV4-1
CASSPRGADTGELFF
TGCGCCAGCAGCCCAAGGGGGGCCGACACCGGGGAGCTGTTTTTT
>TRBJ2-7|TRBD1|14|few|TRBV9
CASSADRGSYEQYF
TGTGCCAGCAGCGCTGACAGGGGATCCTACGAGCAGTACTTC
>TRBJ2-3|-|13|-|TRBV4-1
CASSRESTDTQYF
TGCGCCAGCAGCCGGGAGAGCACAGATACGCAGTATTTT
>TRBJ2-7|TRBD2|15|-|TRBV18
CASSPFSGGTFEQYF
TGTGCCAGCTCACCGTTTAGCGGGGGCACGTTCGAGCAGTACTTC
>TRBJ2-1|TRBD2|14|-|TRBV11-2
CASRGLAGLDEQFF
TGTGCCAGCAGAGGACTAGCGGGATTGGATGAGCAGTTCTTC
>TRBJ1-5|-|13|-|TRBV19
CASSIGEWEPQHF
TGTGCCAGTAGTATAGGAGAGTGGGAGCCCCAGCATTTT
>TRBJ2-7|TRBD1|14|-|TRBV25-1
CASSEDDRGYEQYF
TGTGCCAGCAGTGAAGACGACAGGGGGTACGAGCAGTACTTC
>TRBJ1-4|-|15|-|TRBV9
CASSVEGRSNEKLFF
TGTGCCAGCAGCGTAGAGGGACGGTCTAATGAAAAACTGTTTTTT
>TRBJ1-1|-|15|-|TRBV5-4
CASSLATQGNTEAFF
TGTGCCAGCAGCTTGGCTACACAGGGGAACACTGAAGCTTTCTTT
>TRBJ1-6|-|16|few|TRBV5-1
CASSLEVNGGNSPLHF
TGCGCCAGCAGCTTGGAGGTGAATGGGGGGAATTCACCCCTCCACTTT
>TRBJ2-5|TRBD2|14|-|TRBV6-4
CASSEGLDQETQYF
TGTGCCAGCAGTGAGGGACTAGACCAAGAGACCCAGTACTTC
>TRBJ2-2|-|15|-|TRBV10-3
CASLPGSSPKGELFF
TGTGCCTCACTTCCGGGCTCCTCTCCAAAAGGGGAGCTGTTTTTT
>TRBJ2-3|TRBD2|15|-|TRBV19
CASSRTSGRTDTQYF
TGTGCCAGTAGCCGGACTAGCGGGCGCACAGATACGCAGTATTTT
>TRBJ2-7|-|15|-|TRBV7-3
CASSLLGGAFNEQYF
TGTGCCAGCAGCCTTTTAGGTGGGGCTTTTAACGAGCAGTACTTC
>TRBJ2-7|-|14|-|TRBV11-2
CASSLDYGSYEQYF
TGTGCCAGCAGCTTAGACTACGGCTCCTACGAGCAGTACTTC
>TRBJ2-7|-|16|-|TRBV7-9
CASSLDAGTAAYEQYF
TGTGCCAGCAGCTTGGACGCCGGGACGGCGGCCTACGAGCAGTACTTC
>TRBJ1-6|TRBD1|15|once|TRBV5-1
CASSTGQGRGSPLHF
TGCGCCAGCAGCACCGGACAGGGAAGGGGTTCACCCCTCCACTTT
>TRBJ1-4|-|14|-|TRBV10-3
CAISESQGTEKLFF
TGTGCCATCAGTGAGTCCCAGGGAACTGAAAAACTGTTTTTT
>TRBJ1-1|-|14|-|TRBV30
CAWDGTLMNTEAFF
TGTGCCTGGGACGGAACTCTAATGAACACTGAAGCTTTCTTT